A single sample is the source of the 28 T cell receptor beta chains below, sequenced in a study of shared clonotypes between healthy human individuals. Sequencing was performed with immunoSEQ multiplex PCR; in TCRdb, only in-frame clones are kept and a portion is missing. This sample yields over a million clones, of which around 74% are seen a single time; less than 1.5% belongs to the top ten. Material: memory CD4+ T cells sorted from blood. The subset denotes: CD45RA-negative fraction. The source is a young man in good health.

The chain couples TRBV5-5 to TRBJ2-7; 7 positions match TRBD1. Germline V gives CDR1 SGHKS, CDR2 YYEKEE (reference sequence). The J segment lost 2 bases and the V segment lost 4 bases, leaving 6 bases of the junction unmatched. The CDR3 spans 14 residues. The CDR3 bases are TGTGCCAGCAGCAAGGGACAGCAAGCCTACGAGCAGTACTTC. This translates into CASSKGQQAYEQYF.

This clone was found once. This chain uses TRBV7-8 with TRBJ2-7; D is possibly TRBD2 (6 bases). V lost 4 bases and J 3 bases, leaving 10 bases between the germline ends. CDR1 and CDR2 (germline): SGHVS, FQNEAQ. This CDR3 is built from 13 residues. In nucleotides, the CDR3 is TGTGCCAGCAGCTCGGGGGTGCGCTACGAGCAGTACTTC. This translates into CASSSGVRYEQYF.

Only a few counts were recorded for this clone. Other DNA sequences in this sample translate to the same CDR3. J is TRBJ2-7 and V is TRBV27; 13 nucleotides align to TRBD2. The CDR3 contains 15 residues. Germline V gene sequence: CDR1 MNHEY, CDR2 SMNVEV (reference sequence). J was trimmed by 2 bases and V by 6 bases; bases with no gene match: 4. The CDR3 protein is CASRYGTSGAYEQYF. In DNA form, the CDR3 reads TGTGCCAGCAGGTATGGGACTAGCGGGGCCTACGAGCAGTACTTC.

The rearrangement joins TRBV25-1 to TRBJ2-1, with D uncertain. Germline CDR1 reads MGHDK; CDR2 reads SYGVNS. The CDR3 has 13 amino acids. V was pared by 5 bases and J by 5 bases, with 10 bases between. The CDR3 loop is CASSPNTNNEQFF. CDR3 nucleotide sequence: TGTGCCAGCAGTCCTAACACCAACAATGAGCAGTTCTTC. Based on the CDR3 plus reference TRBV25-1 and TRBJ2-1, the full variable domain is EADIYQTPRYLVIGTGKKITLECSQTMGHDKMYWYQQDPGMELHLIHYSYGVNSTEKGDLSSESTVSRIRTEHFPLTLESARPSHTSQYLCASSPNTNNEQFFGPGTRLTVL.

The CDR3 region has the DNA TGTGCCAGCAGTGAAGCACAGGGGATGTACAATGAGCAGTTCTTC. It is translated as CASSEAQGMYNEQFF. The chain links TRBV2 to TRBJ2-1; 7 bases line up with TRBD1. The V gene end was trimmed by 0 bases and the J gene end by 4 bases; junction bases not matched to a gene: 3. This CDR3 is built from 15 residues. Germline loops: CDR1 SNHLY, CDR2 FYNNEI.

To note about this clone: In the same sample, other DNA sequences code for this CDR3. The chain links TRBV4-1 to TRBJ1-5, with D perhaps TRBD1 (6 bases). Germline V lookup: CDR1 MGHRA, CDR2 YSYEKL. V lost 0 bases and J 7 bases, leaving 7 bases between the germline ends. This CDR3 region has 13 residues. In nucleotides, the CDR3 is TGCGCCAGCAGCCAAGACAGGGGCCAGCCCCAGCATTTT. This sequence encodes CASSQDRGQPQHF.

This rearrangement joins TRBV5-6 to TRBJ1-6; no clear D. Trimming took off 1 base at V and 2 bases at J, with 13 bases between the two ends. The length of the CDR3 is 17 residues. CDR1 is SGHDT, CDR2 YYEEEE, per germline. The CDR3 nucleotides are TGTGCCAGCAGCTTGAACCGTCCCCAGACCTATAATTCACCCCTCCACTTT. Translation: CASSLNRPQTYNSPLHF.

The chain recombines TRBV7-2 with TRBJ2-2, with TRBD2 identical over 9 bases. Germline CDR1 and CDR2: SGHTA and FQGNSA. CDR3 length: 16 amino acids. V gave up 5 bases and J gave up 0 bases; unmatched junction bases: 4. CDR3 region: CASSPPSGANTGELFF. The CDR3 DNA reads TGTGCCAGCAGCCCTCCTAGCGGGGCGAACACCGGGGAGCTGTTTTTT.

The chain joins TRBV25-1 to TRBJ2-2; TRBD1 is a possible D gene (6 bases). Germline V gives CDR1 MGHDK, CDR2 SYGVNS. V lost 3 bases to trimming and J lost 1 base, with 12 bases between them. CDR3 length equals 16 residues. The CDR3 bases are TGTGCCAGCAGTGACCAGGGGTACGGGAACACCGGGGAGCTGTTTTTT. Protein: CASSDQGYGNTGELFF.

The CDR3 here is CASSPKGEPYNEQFF. CDR3 nucleotide sequence: TGTGCCAGCTCACCAAAAGGGGAACCCTACAATGAGCAGTTCTTC. J is TRBJ2-1 and V is TRBV18; the D gene is possibly TRBD1 (5 bases). The V end lost 2 bases, the J end lost 2 bases, and 10 bases lay between the germline ends. The germline gives CDR1 KGHSH, CDR2 LQKENI. The CDR3 loop spans 15 amino acids.

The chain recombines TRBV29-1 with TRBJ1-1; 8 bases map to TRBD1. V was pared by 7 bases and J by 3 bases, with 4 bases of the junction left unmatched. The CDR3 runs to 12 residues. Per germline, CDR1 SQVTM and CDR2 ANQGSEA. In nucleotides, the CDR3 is TGCAGCGGGGACAGGTACGACACTGAAGCTTTCTTT. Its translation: CSGDRYDTEAFF.

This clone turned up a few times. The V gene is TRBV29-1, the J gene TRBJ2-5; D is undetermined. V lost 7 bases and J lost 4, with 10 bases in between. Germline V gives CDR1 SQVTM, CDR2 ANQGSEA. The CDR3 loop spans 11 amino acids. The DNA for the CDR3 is TGCAGCGGTGGTACTGTAGAGACCCAGTACTTC. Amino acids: CSGGTVETQYF.

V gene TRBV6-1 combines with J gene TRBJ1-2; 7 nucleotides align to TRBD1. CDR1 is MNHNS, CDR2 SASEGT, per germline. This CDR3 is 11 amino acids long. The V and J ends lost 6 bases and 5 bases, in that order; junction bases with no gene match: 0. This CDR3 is CASRTGYGYTF. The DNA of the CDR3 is TGTGCCAGCAGGACAGGGTATGGCTACACCTTC.

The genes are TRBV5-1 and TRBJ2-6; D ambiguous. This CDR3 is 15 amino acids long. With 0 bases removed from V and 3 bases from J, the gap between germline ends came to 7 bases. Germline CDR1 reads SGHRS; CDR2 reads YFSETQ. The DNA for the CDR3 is TGCGCCAGCAGCTTGGCCCCAGATGGGGCCAACGTCCTGACTTTC. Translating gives CASSLAPDGANVLTF.

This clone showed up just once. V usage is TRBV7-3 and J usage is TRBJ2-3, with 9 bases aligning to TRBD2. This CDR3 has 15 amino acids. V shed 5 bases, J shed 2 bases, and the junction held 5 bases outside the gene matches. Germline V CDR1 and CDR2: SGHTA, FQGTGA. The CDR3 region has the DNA TGTGCCAGCAGCGCGAGCGGGGGGACCACAGATACGCAGTATTTT. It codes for CASSASGGTTDTQYF.

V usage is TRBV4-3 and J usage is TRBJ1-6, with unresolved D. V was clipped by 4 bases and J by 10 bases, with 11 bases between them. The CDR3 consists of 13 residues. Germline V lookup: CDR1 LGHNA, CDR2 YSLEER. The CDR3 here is CASSPFLGSPLHF. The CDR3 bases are TGCGCCAGCAGCCCATTTTTGGGGTCACCCCTCCACTTT.

The CDR3 sequence: CASSVWTSGYEQYF. The CDR3 coding sequence is TGTGCCAGTAGTGTCTGGACTAGCGGCTACGAGCAGTACTTC. The chain carries TRBV19 and TRBJ2-7, with 10 bases fitting TRBD2. The germline V gene has CDR1 LNHDA and CDR2 SQIVND (reference sequence). The trim removed 5 bases at V and 3 bases at J, leaving 4 bases unmatched. This CDR3 has 14 amino acids.

CDR3: CASSPTWGAGEQYF. The CDR3 coding sequence is TGTGCCAGCTCACCGACCTGGGGTGCCGGCGAGCAGTACTTC. V gene TRBV18 combines with J gene TRBJ2-7; D unclear. The V and J ends lost 3 bases and 6 bases respectively, with 15 bases between them. The CDR3 length is 14 residues. Germline-derived CDR1 and CDR2 are KGHSH and LQKENI.

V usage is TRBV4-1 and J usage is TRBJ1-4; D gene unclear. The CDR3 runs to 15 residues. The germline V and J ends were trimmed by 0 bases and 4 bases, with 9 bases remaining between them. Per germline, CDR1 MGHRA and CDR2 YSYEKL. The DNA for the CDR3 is TGCGCCAGCAGCCAAGATGGCACAGTTAATGAAAAACTGTTTTTT. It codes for CASSQDGTVNEKLFF.

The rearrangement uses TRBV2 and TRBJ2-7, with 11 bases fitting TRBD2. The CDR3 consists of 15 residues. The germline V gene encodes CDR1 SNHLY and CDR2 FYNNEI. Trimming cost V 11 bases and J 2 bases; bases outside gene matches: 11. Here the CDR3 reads CASRSSGLAAYEQYF. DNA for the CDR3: TGTGCCTCTCGCAGTTCGGGACTAGCGGCCTACGAGCAGTACTTC.

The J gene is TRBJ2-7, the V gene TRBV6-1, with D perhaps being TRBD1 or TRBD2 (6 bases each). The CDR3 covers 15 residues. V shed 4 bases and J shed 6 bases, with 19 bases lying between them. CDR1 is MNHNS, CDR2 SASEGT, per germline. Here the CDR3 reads CASSVSRGTPGEQYF. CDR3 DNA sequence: TGTGCCAGCAGTGTCAGTAGGGGGACTCCCGGCGAGCAGTACTTC.

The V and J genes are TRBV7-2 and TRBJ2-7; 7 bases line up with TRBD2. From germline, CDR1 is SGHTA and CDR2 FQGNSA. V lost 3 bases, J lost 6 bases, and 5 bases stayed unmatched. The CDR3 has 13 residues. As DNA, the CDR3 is TGTGCCAGCAGCTTCCTGGGCGGGGGCGAGCAGTACTTC. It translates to CASSFLGGGEQYF.

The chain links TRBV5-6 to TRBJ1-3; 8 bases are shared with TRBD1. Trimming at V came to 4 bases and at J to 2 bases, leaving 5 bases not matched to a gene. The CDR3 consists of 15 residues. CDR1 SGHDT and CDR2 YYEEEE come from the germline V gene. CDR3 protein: CASSRTGKAGNTIYF. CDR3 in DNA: TGTGCCAGCAGCAGGACAGGGAAAGCTGGAAACACCATATATTTT.

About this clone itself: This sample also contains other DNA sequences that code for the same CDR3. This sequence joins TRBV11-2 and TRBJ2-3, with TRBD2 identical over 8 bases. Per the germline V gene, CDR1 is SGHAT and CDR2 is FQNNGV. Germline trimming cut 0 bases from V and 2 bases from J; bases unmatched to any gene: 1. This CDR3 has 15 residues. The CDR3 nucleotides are TGTGCCAGCAGCTTAGACGGGAGGGCCACAGATACGCAGTATTTT. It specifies CASSLDGRATDTQYF.

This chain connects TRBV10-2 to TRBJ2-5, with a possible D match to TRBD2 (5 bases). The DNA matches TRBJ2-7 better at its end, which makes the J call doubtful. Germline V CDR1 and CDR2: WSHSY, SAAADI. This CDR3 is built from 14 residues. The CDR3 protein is CASSLQLDSYEQYF. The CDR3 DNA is TGCGCCAGCAGCCTCCAACTAGACTCCTACGAGCAGTACTTC.

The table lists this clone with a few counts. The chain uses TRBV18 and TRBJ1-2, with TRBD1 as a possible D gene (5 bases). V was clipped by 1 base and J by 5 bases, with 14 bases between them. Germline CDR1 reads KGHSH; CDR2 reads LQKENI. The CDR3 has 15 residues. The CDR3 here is CASSPQGQGEYGYTF. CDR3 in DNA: TGTGCCAGCTCACCACAAGGTCAAGGGGAGTATGGCTACACCTTC.

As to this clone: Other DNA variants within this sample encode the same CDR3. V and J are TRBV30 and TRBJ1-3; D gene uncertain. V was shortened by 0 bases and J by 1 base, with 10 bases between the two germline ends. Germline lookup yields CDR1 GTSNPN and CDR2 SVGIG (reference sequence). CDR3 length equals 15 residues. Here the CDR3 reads CAWSVRGVSGNTIYF. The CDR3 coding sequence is TGTGCCTGGAGTGTACGAGGAGTTTCTGGAAACACCATATATTTT.

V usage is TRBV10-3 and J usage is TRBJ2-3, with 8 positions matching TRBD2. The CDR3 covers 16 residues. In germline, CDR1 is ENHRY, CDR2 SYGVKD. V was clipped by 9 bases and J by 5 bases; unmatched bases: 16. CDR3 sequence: CAISLDGSGTVDTQYF. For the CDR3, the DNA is TGTGCCATAAGCCTCGATGGTAGCGGGACGGTAGATACGCAGTATTTT.